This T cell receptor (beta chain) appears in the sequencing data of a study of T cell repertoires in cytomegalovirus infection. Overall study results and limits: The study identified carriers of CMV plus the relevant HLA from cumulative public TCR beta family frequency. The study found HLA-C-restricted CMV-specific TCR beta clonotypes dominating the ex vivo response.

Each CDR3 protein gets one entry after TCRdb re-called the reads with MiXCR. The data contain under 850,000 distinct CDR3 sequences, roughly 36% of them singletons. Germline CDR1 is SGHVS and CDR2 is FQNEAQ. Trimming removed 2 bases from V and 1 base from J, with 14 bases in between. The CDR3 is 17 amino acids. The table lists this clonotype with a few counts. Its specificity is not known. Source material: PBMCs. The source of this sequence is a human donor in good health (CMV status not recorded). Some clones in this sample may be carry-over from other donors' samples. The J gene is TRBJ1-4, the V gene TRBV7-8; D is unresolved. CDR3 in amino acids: CASSLRNGPGTNEKLFF. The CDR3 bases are TGTGCCAGCAGCTTAAGGAACGGGCCAGGAACTAATGAAAAACTGTTTTTT.